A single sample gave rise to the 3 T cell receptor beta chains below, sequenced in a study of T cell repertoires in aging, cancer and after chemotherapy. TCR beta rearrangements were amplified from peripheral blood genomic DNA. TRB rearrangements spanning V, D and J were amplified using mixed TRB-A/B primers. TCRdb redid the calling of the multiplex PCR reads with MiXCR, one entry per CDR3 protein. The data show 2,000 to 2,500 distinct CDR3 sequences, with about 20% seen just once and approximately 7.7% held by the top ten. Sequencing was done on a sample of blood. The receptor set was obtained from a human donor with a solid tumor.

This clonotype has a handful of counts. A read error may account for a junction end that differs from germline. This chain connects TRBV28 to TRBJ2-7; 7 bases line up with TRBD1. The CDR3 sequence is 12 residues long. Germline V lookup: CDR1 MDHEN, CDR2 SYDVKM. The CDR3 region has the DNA TGTGCCAGCAGTTTAAGGGACAGAGGATGGGACTTC. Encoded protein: CASSLRDRGWDF. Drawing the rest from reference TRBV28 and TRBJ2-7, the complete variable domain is DVKVTQSSRYLVKRTGEKVFLECVQDMDHENMFWYRQDPGLGLRLIYFSYDVKMKEKGDIPEGYSVSREKKERFSLILESASTNQTSMYLCASSLRDRGWDFGPGTRLTVT.

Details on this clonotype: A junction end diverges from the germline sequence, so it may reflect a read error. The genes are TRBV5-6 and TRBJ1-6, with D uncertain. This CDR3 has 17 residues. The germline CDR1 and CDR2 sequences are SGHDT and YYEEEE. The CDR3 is CASSLDGRPSYNSPLHF. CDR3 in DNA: TGCGCCAGCAGCTTGGACGGCAGGCCCTCCTATAATTCACCCCTCCACTTT.

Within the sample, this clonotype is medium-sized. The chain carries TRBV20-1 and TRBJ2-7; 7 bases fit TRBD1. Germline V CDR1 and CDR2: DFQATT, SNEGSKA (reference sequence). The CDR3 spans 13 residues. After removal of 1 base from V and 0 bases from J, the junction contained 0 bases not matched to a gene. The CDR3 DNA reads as TGCAGTGCTAGAGGGGACAGCTCCTACGAGCAGTACGTC. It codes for CSARGDSSYEQYV.